One sample yielded the 19 T cell receptor beta chains listed below, sequenced in a study of cytomegalovirus exposure and HLA in healthy donors. TCRdb's copy holds only in-frame clones and misses some; the assay was immunoSEQ multiplex PCR. This table holds around 300,000 clones, approximately 86% found once. Specimen: PBMCs. The source is a woman aged 18-35 years in good health and CMV-seronegative.

The chain employs TRBV7-9 and TRBJ1-3, with a weak D call TRBD1 (6 bases). Deletions cut 3 bases from V and 0 bases from J, with 9 bases between. The CDR3 spans 15 residues. The V gene's germline CDR1 is SEHNR and CDR2 FQNEAQ (reference sequence). The CDR3 reads CASSLKGGSGNTIYF. CDR3 nucleotide sequence: TGTGCCAGCAGCTTGAAAGGGGGCTCTGGAAACACCATATATTTT.

The genes are TRBV7-9 and TRBJ1-6; D not resolved. Deletions cut 5 bases from V and 10 bases from J, with 12 bases between. CDR1 and CDR2 from the germline V gene are SEHNR and FQNEAQ (reference sequence). CDR3 length equals 13 residues. In nucleotides, the CDR3 is TGTGCCAGCAGCCAAAGACCGGGATCACCCCTCCACTTT. Translated: CASSQRPGSPLHF. Combining the CDR3 with reference TRBV7-9 and TRBJ1-6 gives the whole variable domain DTGVSQNPRHKITKRGQNVTFRCDPISEHNRLYWYRQTLGQGPEFLTYFQNEAQLEKSRLLSDRFSAERPKGSFSTLEIQRTEQGDSAMYLCASSQRPGSPLHFGNGTRLTVT.

This chain joins TRBV29-1 and TRBJ2-6, with a possible D match to TRBD2 (5 bases). The CDR3 sequence is 14 residues long. Trimming shortened V by 3 bases and J by 4 bases, and 10 bases separated the two germline ends. The germline V gene has CDR1 SQVTM and CDR2 ANQGSEA. The CDR3 region has the DNA TGCAGCGTTGACGGGGTTTCAGGGGCCAACGTCCTGACTTTC. As protein: CSVDGVSGANVLTF. Together with reference TRBV29-1 and TRBJ2-6, the CDR3 gives the full variable domain: SAVISQKPSRDICQRGTSLTIQCQVDSQVTMMFWYRQQPGQSLTLIATANQGSEATYESGFVIDKFPISRPNLTFSTLTVSNMSPEDSSIYLCSVDGVSGANVLTFGAGSRLTVL.

The V gene is TRBV9, the J gene TRBJ1-3; D gene uncertain. Trimming took 0 bases from V and 2 from J, leaving 12 bases between them. The CDR3 extends over 16 amino acids. Germline CDR1 SGDLS, CDR2 YYNGEE. Here the CDR3 reads CASSVGGRSAGNTIYF. CDR3 in DNA: TGTGCCAGCAGCGTAGGAGGAAGAAGTGCTGGAAACACCATATATTTT.

The gene calls are TRBV7-9 and TRBJ1-3, with D possibly being TRBD1 (5 bases). The V gene's germline CDR1 is SEHNR and CDR2 FQNEAQ (reference sequence). The CDR3 totals 17 residues. V lost 0 bases, J lost 0 bases, and 12 bases lay in between. The CDR3 protein is CASSLARTSFSGNTIYF. The CDR3 DNA is TGTGCCAGCAGCTTAGCGCGGACATCTTTCTCTGGAAACACCATATATTTT.

This chain joins TRBV4-1 and TRBJ1-2; D not resolved. The germline CDR1 and CDR2 sequences are MGHRA and YSYEKL. The CDR3 runs 16 residues. With 0 bases removed from V and 0 bases from J, the gap between germline ends came to 11 bases. The CDR3 sequence: CASSQEPGIANYGYTF. The CDR3 bases are TGCGCCAGCAGCCAAGAACCAGGAATAGCTAACTATGGCTACACCTTC.

The chain employs TRBV27 and TRBJ2-2, with 14 bases fitting TRBD2. The J segment lost 4 bases and the V segment lost 8 bases, leaving 9 bases of the junction unmatched. Germline assignment: CDR1 MNHEY and CDR2 SMNVEV (reference sequence). The CDR3 sequence is 17 residues long. The CDR3 coding sequence is TGTGCCAGCCACGGACTAGCGGGGGGTCGTAGCACCGGGGAGCTGTTTTTT. Its protein is CASHGLAGGRSTGELFF.

The chain links TRBV28 to TRBJ2-1; possibly TRBD2 for D (6 bases). The CDR3 extends over 11 amino acids. Germline values: CDR1 MDHEN, CDR2 SYDVKM. V was clipped by 5 bases and J by 8 bases, with 7 bases between them. The CDR3 loop is CASSRLDEQFF. CDR3 nucleotides: TGTGCCAGCAGTAGACTAGATGAGCAGTTCTTC. Full variable domain (outside the CDR3, taken from reference TRBV28 and TRBJ2-1): DVKVTQSSRYLVKRTGEKVFLECVQDMDHENMFWYRQDPGLGLRLIYFSYDVKMKEKGDIPEGYSVSREKKERFSLILESASTNQTSMYLCASSRLDEQFFGPGTRLTVL.

The chain is built from TRBV19 and TRBJ2-3; TRBD2 matches 10 bases. Germline-derived CDR1 and CDR2 are LNHDA and SQIVND (reference sequence). The CDR3 covers 16 residues. Trimming at V came to 3 bases and at J to 2 bases, leaving 5 bases not matched to a gene. The CDR3 reads CASSIRLAGDTDTQYF. DNA of the CDR3: TGTGCCAGTAGTATTAGGCTAGCGGGGGACACAGATACGCAGTATTTT.

The chain couples TRBV4-2 to TRBJ1-2, with TRBD1 matching over 10 bases. The germline CDR1 and CDR2 sequences are LGHNA and YNFKEQ. The CDR3 contains 18 residues. V was pared by 1 base and J by 4 bases, with 12 bases of the junction left unmatched. The CDR3 here is CASSQGAPGQGPPYGYTF. CDR3 nucleotides: TGTGCCAGCAGCCAAGGGGCGCCGGGACAGGGGCCACCCTATGGCTACACCTTC.

This clone was counted a single time. The V and J genes are TRBV7-2 and TRBJ1-1; no clear D gene. CDR1 is SGHTA, CDR2 FQGNSA, per germline. The V end lost 3 bases, the J end lost 1 base, and 6 bases lay between the germline ends. The CDR3 length is 13 residues. CDR3 coding DNA: TGTGCCAGCAGCTTTTACAGGAACACTGAAGCTTTCTTT. This translates into CASSFYRNTEAFF. Full variable domain (rest looked up from reference TRBV7-2 and TRBJ1-1): GAGVSQSPSNKVTEKGKDVELRCDPISGHTALYWYRQSLGQGLEFLIYFQGNSAPDKSGLPSDRFSAERTGGSVSTLTIQRTQQEDSAVYLCASSFYRNTEAFFGQGTRLTVV.

This chain links TRBV7-2 with TRBJ1-6, with D possibly TRBD1 on 5 matching bases. Trimming removed 1 base from V and 1 base from J, with 14 bases in between. The CDR3 is made up of 18 amino acids. From germline, CDR1 is SGHTA and CDR2 FQGNSA. CDR3 sequence reads: CASSLVVGVGSYNSPLHF. CDR3 bases: TGTGCCAGCAGCTTAGTGGTAGGGGTTGGATCCTATAATTCACCCCTCCACTTT.

This clone has only one observation. The chain employs TRBV27 and TRBJ2-1, with 10 bases identical to TRBD1. The germline CDR1 and CDR2 sequences are MNHEY and SMNVEV (reference sequence). The CDR3 runs 16 residues. Trimming at V came to 0 bases and at J to 4 bases, leaving 3 bases not matched to a gene. The CDR3 DNA reads as TGTGCCAGCAGTTTATCCGGGACAGGGGCGTACAATGAGCAGTTCTTC. This gives the protein CASSLSGTGAYNEQFF.

V is TRBV6-5 and J is TRBJ1-5, with 8 nucleotides matching TRBD1. The CDR3 has 15 residues. CDR1 is MNHEY, CDR2 SVGAGI, per germline. V gave up 6 bases and J gave up 2 bases; unmatched junction bases: 6. The CDR3 reads CASRDRAGRNQPQHF. CDR3 coding DNA: TGTGCCAGCAGGGACAGGGCTGGACGCAATCAGCCCCAGCATTTT.

This clone was seen only once. The chain couples TRBV2 to TRBJ1-4; possibly TRBD1 for D (5 bases). The germline V and J ends were trimmed by 4 bases and 7 bases, with 19 bases remaining between them. The CDR3 consists of 16 residues. CDR1 is SNHLY, CDR2 FYNNEI, per germline. The CDR3 loop is CASSGFAVRVREKLFF. DNA of the CDR3: TGTGCCAGCAGTGGGTTTGCGGTCAGGGTTCGTGAAAAACTGTTTTTT.

V is TRBV29-1 and J is TRBJ2-1, with a tentative D call TRBD2 (5 bases). Trimming took 0 bases from V and 5 from J, leaving 8 bases between them. Germline CDR1 and CDR2: SQVTM and ANQGSEA. The CDR3 is 13 amino acids. Written as DNA, the CDR3 is TGCAGCGTTGAAGATAGCGTTCACAATGAGCAGTTCTTC. As protein: CSVEDSVHNEQFF.

V and J are TRBV11-3 and TRBJ2-2; perhaps TRBD2 as D (5 bases). V was cut by 1 base and J by 4 bases, with 10 bases left in between. This CDR3 has 15 residues. CDR1 and CDR2 (germline): SGHNT, YENEEA. The CDR3: CASSLVASITGELFF. DNA for the CDR3: TGTGCCAGCAGCTTAGTAGCGAGTATCACCGGGGAGCTGTTTTTT.

The chain combines TRBV5-1 with TRBJ2-4; the D is unclear. CDR1 SGHRS and CDR2 YFSETQ come from the germline V gene. The CDR3 runs 14 residues. Trimming left V 0 bases short and J 1 base short, with 5 bases between. The CDR3 loop is CASSLERAKNIQYF. The CDR3 bases are TGCGCCAGCAGCTTGGAGAGGGCCAAAAACATTCAGTACTTC.

The chain recombines TRBV18 with TRBJ1-5; D remains unclear. With 2 bases removed from V and 7 bases from J, the gap between germline ends came to 9 bases. Germline V gene lookup returns CDR1 KGHSH and CDR2 LQKENI. The length of the CDR3 is 13 residues. CDR3 amino acids: CASSPREEQPQHF. The CDR3 DNA follows: TGTGCCAGCTCACCAAGAGAAGAACAGCCCCAGCATTTT.